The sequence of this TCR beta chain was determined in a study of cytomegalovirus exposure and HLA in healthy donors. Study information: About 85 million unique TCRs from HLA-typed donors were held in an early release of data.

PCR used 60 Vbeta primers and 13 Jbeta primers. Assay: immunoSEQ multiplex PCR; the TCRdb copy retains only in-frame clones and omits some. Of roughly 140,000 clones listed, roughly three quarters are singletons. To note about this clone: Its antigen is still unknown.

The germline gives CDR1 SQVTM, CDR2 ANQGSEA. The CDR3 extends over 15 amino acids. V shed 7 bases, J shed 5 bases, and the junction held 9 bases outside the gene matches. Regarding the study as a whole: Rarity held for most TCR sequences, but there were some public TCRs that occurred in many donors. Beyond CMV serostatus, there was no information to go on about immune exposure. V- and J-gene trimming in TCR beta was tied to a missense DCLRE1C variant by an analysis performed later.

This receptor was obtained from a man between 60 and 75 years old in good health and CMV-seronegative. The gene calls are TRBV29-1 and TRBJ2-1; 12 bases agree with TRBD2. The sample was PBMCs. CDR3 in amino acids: CSAQGLAGNHNEQFF. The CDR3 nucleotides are TGCAGCGCCCAGGGACTAGCGGGTAATCACAATGAGCAGTTCTTC.